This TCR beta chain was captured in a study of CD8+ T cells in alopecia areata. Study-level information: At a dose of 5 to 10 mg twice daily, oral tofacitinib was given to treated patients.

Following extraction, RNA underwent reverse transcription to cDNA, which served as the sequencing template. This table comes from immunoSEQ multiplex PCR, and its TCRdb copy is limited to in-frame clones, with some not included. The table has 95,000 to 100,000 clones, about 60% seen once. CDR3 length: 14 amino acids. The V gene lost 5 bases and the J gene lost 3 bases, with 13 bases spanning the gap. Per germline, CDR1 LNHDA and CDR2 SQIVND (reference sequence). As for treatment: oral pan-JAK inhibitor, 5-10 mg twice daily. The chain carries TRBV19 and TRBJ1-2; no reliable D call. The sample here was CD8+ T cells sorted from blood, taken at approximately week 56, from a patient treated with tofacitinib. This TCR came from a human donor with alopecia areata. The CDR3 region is CASSPAVGDYGYTF. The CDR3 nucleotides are TGTGCCAGTAGTCCTGCGGTTGGGGACTATGGCTACACCTTC.